The clone carrying this T cell receptor beta chain has just a few counts. Its antigen remains unidentified. This specimen belongs to a study of T-cell memory formation after mild COVID-19. Study-level information: Clusters were largely donor specific.

Deletions cut 1 base from V and 5 bases from J, with 15 bases between. There are 15 residues in the CDR3. CDR1 and CDR2 (germline): SGHRS, YFSETQ. cDNA libraries for TCR alpha and TCR beta, carrying sample barcodes and UMIs, came from 5'RACE with constant-segment primers. TCRdb passed the 5' RACE reads through MiXCR, listing each CDR3 protein once. The sample carries under 400,000 distinct CDR3 sequences, around 27% recorded once. Study-wide findings and caveats: While clones contracting from day 15 to 85 were balanced between CD4 and CD8, later expanders leaned CD4+. Unconfirmed was the SARS-CoV-2 specificity of second-wave clones that peaked on day 37.

Source material: PBMCs or a T cell subset sorted from them (not recorded which). The rearrangement links TRBV5-1 to TRBJ1-1; tentative D call: TRBD1 (6 bases). This clonotype originated in an adult woman who had mild COVID-19 (a few samples of this study predate the infection). Cell type and time point are not known. The CDR3 bases are TGCGCCAGCAGCTTGTACCAGGGGTGGGAGACTGAAGCTTTCTTT. Its protein is CASSLYQGWETEAFF.